Listed here are 28 T cell receptor beta chains from one sample, sequenced in a study of blood T cell repertoires in COVID-19. Clones were sequenced by immunoSEQ multiplex PCR, and TCRdb holds only the in-frame ones, with some missing. Among 200,000 or so clones listed, 80% to 85% were seen once. The sequenced sample consisted of peripheral blood. Every receptor here comes from a woman in her thirties with acute or convalescent COVID-19.

This clone has only a few counts. This chain uses TRBV5-1 with TRBJ2-2, with D perhaps TRBD1 (6 bases). CDR3 length: 12 amino acids. Per germline, CDR1 SGHRS and CDR2 YFSETQ. V was clipped by 2 bases and J by 9 bases, with 8 bases between them. The CDR3 protein is CASSFTGRELFF. DNA for the CDR3: TGCGCCAGCAGCTTCACAGGGAGGGAGCTGTTTTTT.

The genes are TRBV6-2 or TRBV6-3 and TRBJ2-1; TRBD2 might be the D (5 bases). The CDR3 is made up of 16 amino acids. Trimming took off 0 bases at V and 7 bases at J, with 16 bases between the two ends. Germline V gene data show CDR1 as MNHEY and CDR2 as SVGEGT. The CDR3 region is CASSYSIGGAGNEQFF. In DNA form, the CDR3 reads TGTGCCAGCAGTTACTCGATTGGCGGCGCGGGTAATGAGCAGTTCTTC.

J is TRBJ2-3 and V is TRBV10-1; possibly TRBD1 for D (5 bases). The germline V gene encodes CDR1 WNHNN and CDR2 SYGVQD (reference sequence). V dropped 6 bases and J dropped 3 bases, with 16 bases sitting between them. CDR3 length: 15 amino acids. DNA of the CDR3: TGCGCCAGCAGGGTCGGTGTGGGGCTGACAGATACGCAGTATTTT. Amino acid sequence: CASRVGVGLTDTQYF.

The count of this clone is one. V is TRBV9 and J is TRBJ1-2, with D possibly TRBD1 on 6 matching bases. The CDR3 has 11 amino acids. Trimming shortened V by 4 bases and J by 8 bases, and 9 bases separated the two germline ends. Germline V gene sequence: CDR1 SGDLS, CDR2 YYNGEE. The CDR3: CASSPTGGYTF. The CDR3 DNA follows: TGTGCCAGCAGCCCGACAGGAGGCTACACCTTC.

The chain uses TRBV7-8 and TRBJ2-7, with D unresolved. V lost 0 bases and J 7 bases, leaving 10 bases between the germline ends. Germline lookup yields CDR1 SGHVS and CDR2 FQNEAQ. This CDR3 comprises 13 residues. The CDR3 protein is CASSLALVAEQYF. The CDR3, as DNA: TGTGCCAGCAGCTTAGCGCTGGTGGCAGAGCAGTACTTC.

The V and J genes are TRBV10-3 and TRBJ1-2; 9 positions agree with TRBD1. Germline V CDR1 and CDR2: ENHRY, SYGVKD. V shed 3 bases, J shed 0 bases, and the junction held 8 bases outside the gene matches. The CDR3 loop spans 17 amino acids. The CDR3 bases are TGTGCCATCAGTGAAACAGGGGGCTCCACTTCTAACTATGGCTACACCTTC. This translates into CAISETGGSTSNYGYTF.

The rearrangement joins TRBV2 to TRBJ1-4, with a weak D call TRBD1 (6 bases). Trimming pared 7 bases from V and 0 bases from J, leaving 6 bases between. The CDR3 spans 13 residues. CDR1 and CDR2 from the germline V gene are SNHLY and FYNNEI. CDR3 sequence reads: CASKGATNEKLFF. CDR3 nucleotides: TGTGCCAGCAAGGGGGCAACTAATGAAAAACTGTTTTTT.

The gene calls are TRBV5-1 and TRBJ1-1; D gene unclear. The CDR3 runs to 14 residues. Per the germline V gene, CDR1 is SGHRS and CDR2 is YFSETQ. V lost 4 bases and J lost 0, with 10 bases in between. CDR3 bases: TGCGCCAGCAGCCTCTTACCGGTGAACACTGAAGCTTTCTTT. Protein sequence: CASSLLPVNTEAFF.

The chain is built from TRBV9 and TRBJ1-2; weak D call: TRBD1 (5 bases). V was pared by 2 bases and J by 6 bases, with 17 bases between. CDR3 length equals 15 residues. Germline CDR1 SGDLS, CDR2 YYNGEE. CDR3 amino acids: CASSVAPYTGDGYTF. The CDR3, as DNA: TGTGCCAGCAGCGTCGCCCCGTACACAGGAGATGGCTACACCTTC. The variable domain in full, completed from reference TRBV9 and TRBJ1-2, reads DSGVTQTPKHLITATGQRVTLRCSPRSGDLSVYWYQQSLDQGLQFLIQYYNGEERAKGNILERFSAQQFPDLHSELNLSSLELGDSALYFCASSVAPYTGDGYTFGSGTRLTVV.

This clone was seen once. This chain uses TRBV27 with TRBJ1-6; D unclear. CDR1 and CDR2 from the germline V gene are MNHEY and SMNVEV (reference sequence). Trimming removed 2 bases from V and 0 bases from J, with 11 bases in between. CDR3 length: 17 residues. CDR3 DNA: TGTGCCAGCAGTTTAGGGCAGACCAGCTCCTATAATTCACCCCTCCACTTT. Translating gives CASSLGQTSSYNSPLHF.

The V and J genes are TRBV7-2 and TRBJ2-1, with 10 bases lining up with TRBD2. Germline V CDR1 and CDR2: SGHTA, FQGNSA. This CDR3 comprises 18 residues. V lost 1 base to trimming and J lost 4 bases; unmatched junction nucleotides: 10. CDR3 in DNA: TGTGCCAGCAGCTTAGGGCTAGCGGGAGAGGCGACATACAATGAGCAGTTCTTC. Protein product: CASSLGLAGEATYNEQFF.

The chain joins TRBV6-6 to TRBJ1-5, with D uncertain. Trimming shortened V by 3 bases and J by 3 bases, and 9 bases separated the two germline ends. Looked up from germline, CDR1 is MNHNY and CDR2 is SVGAGI (reference sequence). The CDR3 spans 14 residues. Here the CDR3 reads CASSYPGTNQPQHF. The CDR3 region has the DNA TGTGCCAGCAGTTATCCGGGTACCAATCAGCCCCAGCATTTT.

This chain connects TRBV5-6 to TRBJ2-7, with D possibly TRBD1 on 5 matching bases. Germline V gene sequence: CDR1 SGHDT, CDR2 YYEEEE. CDR3 length: 15 amino acids. Trimming removed 0 bases at V and 5 bases at J, with 15 bases between. CDR3 coding DNA: TGTGCCAGCAGCTTGGTGTCAAGGGGATCCAACGAGCAGTACTTC. Its protein product is CASSLVSRGSNEQYF.

The gene calls are TRBV7-9 and TRBJ2-7; unclear D gene. The CDR3 extends over 16 amino acids. Trimming took 1 base from V and 3 from J, leaving 16 bases between them. Germline CDR1 reads SEHNR; CDR2 reads FQNEAQ (reference sequence). CDR3 nucleotide sequence: TGTGCCAGCAGCTTAGGGTCAGGTCCCAATGTCTACGAGCAGTACTTC. Encoded protein: CASSLGSGPNVYEQYF.

The chain is built from TRBV28 and TRBJ1-1; 8 bases are a match to TRBD1. The CDR3 extends over 13 amino acids. Germline V CDR1 and CDR2: MDHEN, SYDVKM. V gave up 10 bases and J gave up 3 bases; unmatched junction bases: 7. CDR3 coding DNA: TGTGCCACCCTTCCAGGGGGCTACACTGAAGCTTTCTTT. This codes for CATLPGGYTEAFF.

The chain joins TRBV19 to TRBJ2-7; D possibly corresponds to TRBD2 (5 bases). The CDR3 loop spans 14 amino acids. Germline CDR1 LNHDA, CDR2 SQIVND (reference sequence). V gave up 1 base and J gave up 3 bases, with 10 bases separating them. CDR3 DNA: TGTGCCAGTAGTATAGGCAGCGGAGGCTACGAGCAGTACTTC. The encoded protein is CASSIGSGGYEQYF. Looking up the rest from reference TRBV19 and TRBJ2-7 gives the full variable domain: DGGITQSPKYLFRKEGQNVTLSCEQNLNHDAMYWYRQDPGQGLRLIYYSQIVNDFQKGDIAEGYSVSREKKESFPLTVTSAQKNPTAFYLCASSIGSGGYEQYFGPGTRLTVT.

The chain links TRBV6-5 to TRBJ2-5; D possibly corresponds to TRBD1 (5 bases). CDR1 is MNHEY, CDR2 SVGAGI, per germline. The V end was cut by 8 bases, the J end by 2 bases, with 9 bases between. There are 12 residues in the CDR3. The chain's CDR3 is CASVTVQETQYF. CDR3 in DNA: TGTGCCAGCGTGACAGTTCAAGAGACCCAGTACTTC.

The chain employs TRBV4-3 and TRBJ2-7; TRBD2 agrees at 10 bases. V shed 0 bases and J 4 bases; nucleotides not matched to a gene: 0. Germline V lookup: CDR1 LGHNA, CDR2 YSLEER. The CDR3 has 14 amino acids. CDR3 coding DNA: TGCGCCAGCAGCCAAGAACTAGCGGGATACGAGCAGTACTTC. Residues: CASSQELAGYEQYF.

The chain employs TRBV6-1 and TRBJ1-1, with 7 bases identical to TRBD1. V dropped 7 bases and J dropped 6; count of bases not matched to a gene: 11. Germline V lookup: CDR1 MNHNS, CDR2 SASEGT. This CDR3 spans 14 amino acids. CDR3 region: CASKRDREFSEAFF. The CDR3 bases are TGTGCCAGCAAGCGCGACAGGGAATTCTCTGAAGCTTTCTTT.

The chain uses TRBV3-1 (or the pseudogene TRBV3-2) and TRBJ2-7; maybe TRBD2 (5 bases). Per germline, CDR1 LGHDT and CDR2 YNNKEL (reference sequence). This CDR3 has 14 amino acids. Trimming pared 1 base from V and 2 bases from J, leaving 9 bases between. This CDR3 reads CASSQALGPYEQYF. The DNA for the CDR3 is TGTGCCAGCAGCCAAGCACTAGGTCCCTACGAGCAGTACTTC.

V and J are TRBV19 and TRBJ2-7; the D gene is possibly TRBD1 (6 bases). CDR1 is LNHDA, CDR2 SQIVND, per germline (reference sequence). This CDR3 spans 14 amino acids. V was trimmed by 2 bases and J by 1 base, leaving 9 bases between them. This CDR3 is CASSIQTGSYEQYF. The CDR3, as DNA: TGTGCCAGTAGTATACAGACAGGATCCTACGAGCAGTACTTC.

The chain is built from TRBV10-3 and TRBJ1-5; the match to TRBD1 covers 7 bases. V was pared by 10 bases and J by 3 bases, with 6 bases of the junction left unmatched. CDR3 length: 13 amino acids. CDR1 and CDR2 from the germline V gene are ENHRY and SYGVKD. CDR3 loop: CATKQGDNQPQHF. The CDR3 DNA follows: TGTGCCACAAAGCAGGGGGACAATCAGCCCCAGCATTTT.

V and J are TRBV20-1 and TRBJ2-1; D is unclear. CDR1 and CDR2 (germline): DFQATT, SNEGSKA (reference sequence). The CDR3 loop spans 10 amino acids. The germline V and J ends were trimmed by 6 bases and 10 bases, with 10 bases remaining between them. DNA of the CDR3: TGCAGTGCGCGACTTAGGGAGCAGTTCTTC. Protein: CSARLREQFF.

This sequence joins TRBV18 and TRBJ2-7, with 7 bases identical to TRBD1. After removal of 1 base from V and 4 bases from J, the junction contained 7 bases not matched to a gene. Germline V lookup: CDR1 KGHSH, CDR2 LQKENI. The CDR3 totals 15 residues. The CDR3 reads CASSPQTGSVYEQYF. The CDR3 bases are TGTGCCAGCTCACCACAGACAGGGTCCGTGTACGAGCAGTACTTC.

The chain combines TRBV5-1 with TRBJ1-2; D might be TRBD1 (6 bases). Germline V gene sequence: CDR1 SGHRS, CDR2 YFSETQ. V was shortened by 4 bases and J by 6 bases, with 16 bases between the two germline ends. The CDR3 runs 14 residues. The DNA for the CDR3 is TGCGCCAGCAGCCCCTTACAGGGTCGGGATGGCTACACCTTC. This codes for CASSPLQGRDGYTF.

The rearrangement joins TRBV28 to TRBJ1-5; TRBD1 might be the D (6 bases). The V and J ends lost 6 bases and 3 bases respectively, with 18 bases between them. The germline CDR1 and CDR2 sequences are MDHEN and SYDVKM. The length of the CDR3 is 16 residues. CDR3 loop: CASSLGQYDLNQPQHF. The CDR3 DNA reads as TGTGCCAGCAGCTTAGGACAGTATGATCTCAATCAGCCCCAGCATTTT.

The table lists this clone with a few counts. The chain has TRBV7-6 and TRBJ1-4; D gene ambiguous. Looked up from germline, CDR1 is SGHVS and CDR2 is FNYEAQ. CDR3 length equals 13 residues. V gave up 1 base and J gave up 12 bases, with 12 bases separating them. The DNA of the CDR3 is TGTGCCAGCAGCTTAGTTAGAGGTTATGAACTGTTTTTT. It specifies CASSLVRGYELFF.

This chain uses TRBV29-1 with TRBJ2-7; 8 bases agree with TRBD1. Germline V CDR1 and CDR2: SQVTM, ANQGSEA. This CDR3 comprises 11 residues. After removal of 7 bases from V and 3 bases from J, the junction contained 2 bases not matched to a gene. For the CDR3, the DNA is TGCAGCGCCGGACAGGGCTACGAGCAGTACTTC. Translation gives CSAGQGYEQYF.